The T cell receptor beta chain under discussion was sequenced for a study of HIV-infected children after antiretroviral therapy interruption. Study-wide context: Interruption-arm sampling covered weeks 0, 12, interruption end (24 or 48), and about 3 years post-study. Study observations and caveats: By the end of treatment interruption, naive CD4+ clonality (Gini) increased.

Trimming cost V 6 bases and J 6 bases; bases outside gene matches: 4. CDR3 length: 12 residues. Germline V lookup: CDR1 MDHEN, CDR2 SYDVKM. This clonotype was recorded many times. The antigen is undetermined. A 3' RACE protocol on RNA, with unique molecular identifiers, produced the TCR library. Via MiXCR, TCRdb re-called the 3' RACE reads, giving one row per CDR3 protein. The sample contains 40,000 to 50,000 distinct CDR3 sequences, about 4.3% of which appear only once. Treatment given: PENTA 11 planned treatment interruption arm or continuous ART arm. The source material was CD45RA+ CD4+ T cells from PBMCs, pooled from several time points, sampled from a donor given antiretroviral therapy, either interrupted or continuous. Subset given: naive CD4+ CD45RA+ CD45RO- T cells. The genes are TRBV28 and TRBJ2-7; TRBD1 aligns across 8 bases. The receptor's source is a pool of human donors with HIV. CDR3 amino acids: CASRRQGREQYF. Written as DNA, the CDR3 is TGTGCCAGCAGGAGACAGGGGCGCGAGCAGTACTTC.